The sequence of this TCR beta chain was determined in a study of blood T cell repertoires in COVID-19. Study-wide background: Whether acute or convalescent, the COVID-19 samples came from the United States, Italy and Spain.

TCRdb's table, derived via immunoSEQ multiplex PCR, lists solely in-frame clones and lacks some. Seen here are about 260,000 clones, approximately 90% observed once, and the top ten hold approximately 4%. Material for sequencing was peripheral blood. The sequence was obtained from a man aged 18 to 30 with active or convalescent COVID-19.

The CDR3 nucleotides read TGTGCCAGCAGCTTAGACGTCAGACTGTCTGGAAACACCATATATTTT. It translates to CASSLDVRLSGNTIYF. The rearrangement uses TRBV7-9 and TRBJ1-3; D uncertain. With 1 base removed from V and 1 base from J, the gap between germline ends came to 11 bases. This CDR3 has 16 residues. Germline V CDR1 and CDR2: SEHNR, FQNEAQ (reference sequence).